The 5 T cell receptor beta chains below all came from one sample that was sequenced in a study of shared clonotypes between healthy human individuals. Data came from immunoSEQ multiplex PCR; TCRdb stores just in-frame clones and leaves some out. The sample yields 450,000 to 500,000 clones, 70% to 85% seen once. The material sequenced was PBMCs. All receptors come from a woman aged 40 to 49 in good health. Some clones in this sample may be carry-over from other donors' samples.

This clone was seen a few times. The V and J genes are TRBV7-3 and TRBJ2-2, with D perhaps assigned TRBD1 or TRBD2 (5 bases each). V was clipped by 2 bases and J by 6 bases, with 10 bases between them. The germline gives CDR1 SGHTA, CDR2 FQGTGA. The CDR3 spans 14 residues. The CDR3 nucleotides read TGTGCCAGCAGCTTATTTCGGGACGCCGGGGAGCTGTTTTTT. This translates into CASSLFRDAGELFF.

This clone was picked up one time. The genes are TRBV21-1 and TRBJ2-2; TRBD2, as called in the table, went unchecked against the DNA. TRBV21-1 is given as a pseudogene. This CDR3 region has 18 residues. This CDR3 is CASRQAGGTSAITGELFF. For the CDR3, the DNA is TGTGCCAGCAGACAAGCGGGAGGGACGTCAGCCATTACCGGGGAGCTGTTTTTT.

V is TRBV11-3 and J is TRBJ2-5, with a weak D call TRBD1 (6 bases). V was cut by 6 bases and J by 5 bases, with 13 bases left in between. The length of the CDR3 is 13 residues. CDR1 and CDR2 from the germline V gene are SGHNT and YENEEA. The CDR3 DNA reads TGTGCCAGCAGTAGGACAGTCAGGGAGACCCAGTACTTC. This gives the protein CASSRTVRETQYF.

V is TRBV19 and J is TRBJ2-5; D is unclear. The CDR3 is made up of 15 amino acids. The V end lost 4 bases, the J end lost 1 base, and 13 bases lay between the germline ends. Germline V lookup: CDR1 LNHDA, CDR2 SQIVND (reference sequence). CDR3 sequence: CASSRAGALQETQYF. For the CDR3, the DNA is TGTGCCAGTAGTAGGGCCGGAGCGCTCCAAGAGACCCAGTACTTC.

This sequence joins TRBV7-3 and TRBJ2-1; maybe TRBD1 (5 bases). V was pared by 2 bases and J by 5 bases, with 16 bases between. The germline CDR1 and CDR2 sequences are SGHTA and FQGTGA. This CDR3 region has 16 residues. CDR3 sequence reads: CASSLFGGGADNEQFF. In DNA, the CDR3 is TGTGCCAGCAGCTTATTTGGCGGTGGGGCCGACAATGAGCAGTTCTTC.